These 13 T cell receptor beta chains came from one sample sequenced in a study of shared clonotypes between healthy human individuals. Terminally differentiated effector memory CD45RA+ cells were excluded from the naive CD8 cells, which were CD45RO-negative and positively selected for CCR7. The assay was immunoSEQ multiplex PCR, and TCRdb's table has in-frame clones only and misses some. The sample yields more than 500,000 clones, 85% to 95% seen once. The sequencing input was naive CD8+ T cells sorted from blood. The receptors originated from a woman aged 25 to 39 in good health.

The chain joins TRBV2 to TRBJ2-7; either TRBD1 or TRBD2 may fit D (5 bases each). CDR3 length equals 14 residues. Germline CDR1 is SNHLY and CDR2 is FYNNEI. V lost 4 bases to trimming and J lost 4 bases, with 14 bases between them. In DNA, the CDR3 is TGTGCCAGCAGTGTCCCCGGTGGGGGATACGAGCAGTACTTC. Protein sequence: CASSVPGGGYEQYF. The variable domain in full, completed from reference TRBV2 and TRBJ2-7, reads EPEVTQTPSHQVTQMGQEVILRCVPISNHLYFYWYRQILGQKVEFLVSFYNNEISEKSEIFDDQFSVERPDGSNFTLKIRSTKLEDSAMYFCASSVPGGGYEQYFGPGTRLTVT.

CDR3 coding DNA: TGTGCCAGCAGCTTAAGATCCATCAGTGCAACTAATGAAAAACTGTTTTTT. Amino acid sequence: CASSLRSISATNEKLFF. The chain links TRBV11-2 to TRBJ1-4; no reliable D call. CDR1 SGHAT and CDR2 FQNNGV come from the germline V gene. This CDR3 spans 17 amino acids. V was cut by 2 bases and J by 0 bases, with 13 bases left in between.

V is TRBV9 and J is TRBJ2-7; 9 bases line up with TRBD1. J was trimmed by 3 bases and V by 3 bases; bases with no gene match: 10. This CDR3 is built from 16 residues. The germline CDR1 and CDR2 sequences are SGDLS and YYNGEE. CDR3 sequence (DNA): TGTGCCAGCAGCGCTTTCCCGGGACAGGGACACTACGAGCAGTACTTC. This codes for CASSAFPGQGHYEQYF.

This clone occurred once. J is TRBJ2-3 and V is TRBV18; 8 positions match TRBD1. This CDR3 has 15 amino acids. Germline V gives CDR1 KGHSH, CDR2 LQKENI. V dropped 6 bases and J dropped 2; count of bases not matched to a gene: 7. The CDR3 DNA reads as TGTGCCAGCTCCCTCACAGGGGGACACACAGATACGCAGTATTTT. Encoded protein: CASSLTGGHTDTQYF.

This rearrangement joins TRBV19 to TRBJ2-5; D might be TRBD1 (7 bases). The CDR3 is made up of 13 amino acids. Looked up from germline, CDR1 is LNHDA and CDR2 is SQIVND (reference sequence). V was pared by 6 bases and J by 11 bases, with 19 bases between. The CDR3 loop reads CASRPGGQREQYF. CDR3 DNA sequence: TGTGCCAGTAGGCCAGGGGGGCAGAGGGAGCAGTACTTC. The full variable domain, in which reference TRBV19 and TRBJ2-5 provide the parts outside the CDR3, is DGGITQSPKYLFRKEGQNVTLSCEQNLNHDAMYWYRQDPGQGLRLIYYSQIVNDFQKGDIAEGYSVSREKKESFPLTVTSAQKNPTAFYLCASRPGGQREQYFGPGTRLLVL.

The chain recombines TRBV4-2 with TRBJ2-3; 10 nucleotides align to TRBD2. The CDR3 loop spans 21 amino acids. Germline V gives CDR1 LGHNA, CDR2 YNFKEQ. V was clipped by 0 bases and J by 3 bases; unmatched bases: 18. The CDR3 is CASSQDGLAGEGPGGTDTQYF. The CDR3 DNA sequence: TGTGCCAGCAGCCAAGACGGGCTAGCGGGAGAGGGACCGGGGGGGACAGATACGCAGTATTTT.

J is TRBJ1-4 and V is TRBV7-9; tentatively, D is TRBD1 (5 bases). Germline lookup yields CDR1 SEHNR and CDR2 FQNEAQ (reference sequence). This CDR3 spans 14 amino acids. V dropped 5 bases and J dropped 7 bases, with 14 bases sitting between them. CDR3 sequence (DNA): TGTGCCAGCAGCACGGGGCTTGCCCTTGAAAAACTGTTTTTT. It encodes CASSTGLALEKLFF.

This clone appeared a single time. The chain recombines TRBV27 with TRBJ1-1; unclear D gene. V lost 8 bases and J 1 base, leaving 11 bases between the germline ends. Germline V CDR1 and CDR2: MNHEY, SMNVEV (reference sequence). The CDR3 length is 13 residues. The CDR3, as DNA: TGTGCCAGCGGAATAGCGGCGAACACTGAAGCTTTCTTT. It yields the protein CASGIAANTEAFF.

This sequence joins TRBV5-8 and TRBJ1-1, with D tentatively TRBD1 (5 bases). The CDR3 is 18 amino acids. The V gene's germline CDR1 is SGHTS and CDR2 YDEGEE. Trimming removed 0 bases from V and 0 bases from J, with 18 bases in between. CDR3 nucleotides: TGTGCCAGCAGCTTGGGGGTGGTACAGTGGGGGATGAACACTGAAGCTTTCTTT. Translating gives CASSLGVVQWGMNTEAFF.

The chain recombines TRBV28 with TRBJ1-4; D possibly corresponds to TRBD1 (6 bases). Germline V lookup: CDR1 MDHEN, CDR2 SYDVKM. This CDR3 is 17 amino acids long. Trimming removed 1 base at V and 4 bases at J, with 16 bases between. The CDR3 sequence is CASSLSPQQGYNEKLFF. Here the CDR3 DNA reads TGTGCCAGCAGTTTATCCCCCCAACAGGGATATAATGAAAAACTGTTTTTT.

Concerning this clone: Other DNA sequences from this sample encode an identical CDR3 as well. This chain uses TRBV29-1 with TRBJ1-2; D is possibly TRBD1 (5 bases). In germline, CDR1 is SQVTM, CDR2 ANQGSEA. V lost 5 bases, J lost 4 bases, and 8 bases lay in between. The CDR3 extends over 11 amino acids. The CDR3: CSVRDSYGYTF. CDR3 sequence (DNA): TGCAGCGTTCGTGACAGCTATGGCTACACCTTC. Looking up the rest from reference TRBV29-1 and TRBJ1-2 gives the full variable domain: SAVISQKPSRDICQRGTSLTIQCQVDSQVTMMFWYRQQPGQSLTLIATANQGSEATYESGFVIDKFPISRPNLTFSTLTVSNMSPEDSSIYLCSVRDSYGYTFGSGTRLTVV.

The table lists this clone with a count of one. The chain links TRBV2 to TRBJ2-1; D perhaps matches TRBD2 (5 bases). With 9 bases removed from V and 7 bases from J, the gap between germline ends came to 13 bases. Germline values: CDR1 SNHLY, CDR2 FYNNEI. This CDR3 is built from 12 residues. CDR3 sequence (DNA): TGTGCCAGTGGCTCTAGCAGAAATGAGCAGTTCTTC. Amino acids: CASGSSRNEQFF.

V and J are TRBV9 and TRBJ2-3; 8 bases agree with TRBD2. The CDR3 contains 16 residues. Germline V lookup: CDR1 SGDLS, CDR2 YYNGEE. J gave up 1 base and V 0 bases, and 4 bases lay outside the gene matches. Here the CDR3 reads CASSVELAVGTDTQYF. As DNA, the CDR3 is TGTGCCAGCAGCGTAGAACTAGCGGTAGGCACAGATACGCAGTATTTT. The entire variable domain, with the rest obtained from reference TRBV9 and TRBJ2-3, is as follows: DSGVTQTPKHLITATGQRVTLRCSPRSGDLSVYWYQQSLDQGLQFLIQYYNGEERAKGNILERFSAQQFPDLHSELNLSSLELGDSALYFCASSVELAVGTDTQYFGPGTRLTVL.